The next 15 T cell receptor beta chains were all read from a single sample in a study of shared clonotypes between healthy human individuals. The repertoire was sequenced with immunoSEQ multiplex PCR; TCRdb's copy has only in-frame clones and lacks some. The sample consists of some 2,500,000 clones, over 85% of them appearing once. Source material: naive CD4+ T cells from PBMCs. Subset meaning: CD45RA+ positively selected. The receptors derive from a man younger than 30 in good health. Some clones in this sample may be carry-over from other donors' samples.

The chain is built from TRBV5-1 and TRBJ1-2; D perhaps matches TRBD1 (5 bases). Trimming took off 2 bases at V and 10 bases at J, with 18 bases between the two ends. Germline V lookup: CDR1 SGHRS, CDR2 YFSETQ. The CDR3 has 14 amino acids. This chain's CDR3 is CASSFPDRGLSYTF. CDR3 sequence (DNA): TGCGCCAGCAGCTTTCCCGATCGGGGACTATCCTACACCTTC.

The chain couples TRBV29-1 to TRBJ2-7; 9 bases agree with TRBD2. The CDR3 sequence is 13 residues long. J lost 0 bases, V lost 7 bases, and 4 bases had no gene match. CDR1 and CDR2 (germline): SQVTM, ANQGSEA. In DNA form, the CDR3 reads TGCAGCGCGACTAGCGGATTCTCCTACGAGCAGTACTTC. This translates into CSATSGFSYEQYF.

The gene calls are TRBV5-1 and TRBJ2-5; 8 nucleotides line up with TRBD1. The CDR3 loop spans 14 amino acids. Germline V gene data show CDR1 as SGHRS and CDR2 as YFSETQ. V gave up 4 bases and J gave up 4 bases; unmatched junction bases: 6. The CDR3 nucleotides read TGCGCCAGCAGCGGTACGACAGGGGCAGAGACCCAGTACTTC. This codes for CASSGTTGAETQYF.

This clone has only one observation. Other DNA sequences in this specimen translate into the identical CDR3. The genes are TRBV27 and TRBJ2-7; D is unclear. The CDR3 consists of 14 residues. The V end was cut by 3 bases, the J end by 4 bases, with 13 bases between. CDR1 is MNHEY and CDR2 is SMNVEV in the germline V gene (reference sequence). The CDR3 sequence is CASSFREGSYEQYF. The DNA for the CDR3 is TGTGCCAGCAGTTTTAGGGAAGGCTCTTACGAGCAGTACTTC.

CDR3 coding DNA: TGTGCCAGCAGTCGGTGGGGGACGCCACAAGAGACCCAGTACTTC. The encoded protein is CASSRWGTPQETQYF. The chain recombines TRBV6-4 with TRBJ2-5; D may correspond to TRBD1 or TRBD2 (5 bases each). The CDR3 loop spans 15 amino acids. Germline V CDR1 and CDR2: MRHNA, SNTAGT. V was cut by 5 bases and J by 2 bases, with 15 bases left in between.

With respect to this clone: Other nucleotide sequences from this sample produce the same CDR3. The J gene is TRBJ2-5, the V gene TRBV14; D call uncertain. The ends were cut back, 3 bases at V and 5 bases at J, with 4 bases in the middle. Looked up from germline, CDR1 is SGHDN and CDR2 is FVKESK. This CDR3 is 11 amino acids long. The CDR3 coding sequence is TGTGCCAGCAGCCACGGGGAGACCCAGTACTTC. It translates to CASSHGETQYF.

The chain has TRBV6-1 and TRBJ2-7; TRBD2 might be the D (7 bases). Germline V gives CDR1 MNHNS, CDR2 SASEGT. This CDR3 is built from 12 residues. V lost 5 bases and J 6 bases, leaving 11 bases between the germline ends. The CDR3 here is CASSLRGGEQYF. The CDR3 bases are TGTGCCAGCAGTCTTAGGGGGGGCGAGCAGTACTTC.

The chain uses TRBV19 and TRBJ1-1, with D maybe TRBD1 (6 bases). The CDR3 length is 16 residues. The germline CDR1 and CDR2 sequences are LNHDA and SQIVND (reference sequence). Trimming stripped 5 bases from V and 4 bases from J, with 20 bases between. CDR3 protein: CASSLGGVSQATEAFF. The CDR3 DNA sequence: TGTGCCAGTAGTTTAGGGGGGGTTTCGCAGGCCACTGAAGCTTTCTTT.

This clone was found once. The chain has TRBV29-1 and TRBJ2-1, with 11 positions matching TRBD2. The CDR3 totals 11 residues. The V gene's germline CDR1 is SQVTM and CDR2 ANQGSEA. With V trimmed by 3 bases and J by 15 bases, 4 bases remained unmatched. The CDR3 spells CSVDGLAGGFF. CDR3 nucleotide sequence: TGCAGCGTTGATGGACTAGCGGGTGGGTTCTTC.

The chain couples TRBV11-2 to TRBJ2-7; D unclear. Germline loops: CDR1 SGHAT, CDR2 FQNNGV. CDR3 length equals 14 residues. Trimming removed 5 bases from V and 7 bases from J, with 18 bases in between. CDR3 DNA sequence: TGTGCCAGCAGCCTCGGCAGTCGGTTCTGGGAGCAGTACTTC. Translated: CASSLGSRFWEQYF.

The V call is TRBV28, the J call TRBJ1-4; 7 nucleotides line up with TRBD1. The CDR3 contains 17 residues. The trim removed 6 bases at V and 8 bases at J, leaving 18 bases unmatched. Germline CDR1 and CDR2: MDHEN and SYDVKM. CDR3 DNA sequence: TGTGCCAGCAGCCTTCCCACCGGGGCTGGAGGGGGCGAAAAACTGTTTTTT. It encodes CASSLPTGAGGGEKLFF.

The V and J genes are TRBV28 and TRBJ2-7; 15 nucleotides align to TRBD2. V lost 6 bases to trimming and J lost 3 bases; unmatched junction nucleotides: 9. The CDR3 is 17 residues long. Germline CDR1 is MDHEN and CDR2 is SYDVKM. Written as DNA, the CDR3 is TGTGCCAGCAGGGGAACCGGGACTAGCGGGAGGTACTACGAGCAGTACTTC. Translated: CASRGTGTSGRYYEQYF.

This chain joins TRBV23-1 and TRBJ2-3; 9 bases are a match to TRBD1. TRBV23-1 is recorded as an ORF, its role being uncertain. The CDR3 extends over 15 amino acids. J was trimmed by 2 bases and V by 3 bases; bases with no gene match: 3. CDR3 DNA sequence: TGCGCCAGCAGTCAGGACAGGGGTGTCACAGATACGCAGTATTTT. Translating gives CASSQDRGVTDTQYF.

This clone came up once. This rearrangement joins TRBV19 to TRBJ2-5; 12 nucleotides align to TRBD2. V lost 9 bases, J lost 5 bases, and 7 bases stayed unmatched. Germline V lookup: CDR1 LNHDA, CDR2 SQIVND (reference sequence). The CDR3 runs 14 residues. The CDR3 sequence is CASRPLAGGETQYF. CDR3 sequence (DNA): TGTGCCAGCAGACCTCTAGCGGGAGGGGAGACCCAGTACTTC. Full variable domain (remainder filled in from reference TRBV19 and TRBJ2-5): DGGITQSPKYLFRKEGQNVTLSCEQNLNHDAMYWYRQDPGQGLRLIYYSQIVNDFQKGDIAEGYSVSREKKESFPLTVTSAQKNPTAFYLCASRPLAGGETQYFGPGTRLLVL.

The V and J genes are TRBV5-1 and TRBJ2-1; D call uncertain. There are 15 residues in the CDR3. With 3 bases removed from V and 6 bases from J, the gap between germline ends came to 16 bases. CDR1 is SGHRS and CDR2 is YFSETQ in the germline V gene. DNA for the CDR3: TGCGCCAGCAGCTCCGCCCGGGTCCGGGTCAATGAGCAGTTCTTC. Amino acids: CASSSARVRVNEQFF.